This is a list of T cell receptor beta chains from one sample in a study of Ad26.COV2.S vaccination and SARS-CoV-2 variants. The table came from immunoSEQ multiplex PCR; TCRdb's copy has only in-frame clones and leaves some out. The table includes about 430,000 clones, 80% to 95% detected once. This specimen was peripheral blood, taken in a trial of Ad26.COV2.S vaccine versus placebo. These receptors originate from a person between 18 and 59 years old who received the Ad26.COV2.S COVID-19 vaccine or a placebo. Each CDR3 is given without its conserved first and last residue. Fields, in order: V gene, J gene, clone size, CDR3 protein. Not all rows give a size; the values are once, few, many and, for expanded clones, a class.

TRBV12-3/TRBV12-4	TRBJ1-4	-	ASSGLGEKLF
TRBV6-2/TRBV6-3	TRBJ2-3	-	ASSEDYSSTDTQY
TRBV5-1	TRBJ2-3	once	ASSLTFLSTQY
TRBV7-8	TRBJ2-2	once	ASSLRGGTDTGELF
TRBV15	TRBJ2-1	-	ATSRTGNNEQF
TRBV6-6	TRBJ2-3	-	ASSHDWTSGTDTQY
TRBV28	TRBJ2-7	-	ASSYATSGSSYEQY
TRBV6-2/TRBV6-3	TRBJ1-6	-	ASSYSGGRDTPEPLH
TRBV7-6	TRBJ2-3	-	ASSLGTGQGLDTQY
TRBV28	TRBJ2-7	few	AASNIGTGWAGGQY
TRBV18	TRBJ1-4	-	ASSPANEKLF
TRBV6-5	TRBJ2-7	few	AIREGFPLGYEQY
TRBV5-4	TRBJ1-1	-	ASSFQGGTEAF
TRBV11-3	TRBJ2-1	-	ASSKSVNEQF
TRBV7-3	TRBJ2-2	once	ASRQGHGELF
TRBV6-5	TRBJ2-7	once	ASSTPTGEQY
TRBV5-6	TRBJ2-1	-	ASSLGFSISGEQF
TRBV19	TRBJ1-5	-	ASSTGQGYDQPQH
TRBV5-1	TRBJ2-3	-	ASRDPADTQY
TRBV7-6	TRBJ1-5	-	ASSVGGGPNYQPQH
TRBV5-5	TRBJ2-1	-	ASSLLGGWDEQF
TRBV10-3	TRBJ1-3	-	AMWTSGNTIY
TRBV13	TRBJ2-5	-	ASSPSLTKTQY
TRBV20-1	TRBJ2-5	-	SASPGRAFEETQY
TRBV11-2	TRBJ2-7	-	ASSLVMTSGSPYEQY
TRBV19	TRBJ1-1	-	ASSRDRDTEAF
TRBV19	TRBJ1-6	-	ASSISTGASSPLH
TRBV3-1/TRBV3-2	TRBJ2-1	-	ASSRRDSQF
TRBV11-2	TRBJ1-3	-	ASSPIWGYGTISGNTIY
TRBV25-1	TRBJ1-2	-	ASSESSGYT
TRBV28	TRBJ1-6	-	ASSLLPGQGLGPLH
TRBV28	TRBJ1-1	-	ASSFLTEAF
TRBV7-6	TRBJ2-1	few	ASSLLAGGRRGMYNEQF
TRBV7-9	TRBJ2-6	-	ASSLGAVSSGANVLT
TRBV27	TRBJ2-7	-	ASSFGQGGSYEQY
TRBV2	TRBJ2-7	-	ASSEYWTSSGYEQY